The 3 T cell receptor beta chains listed next were all sequenced from one sample in a study of blood T cell repertoires in COVID-19. Profiled with immunoSEQ multiplex PCR; TCRdb holds only in-frame clones, not every one. This table has about 190,000 clones, about 90% appearing once. Sequenced input: peripheral blood. The source of these receptors is a man aged 50 or older with acute or convalescent COVID-19.

The rearrangement links TRBV7-2 to TRBJ2-2; 9 nucleotides match TRBD1. CDR3 size: 17 residues. Germline V gene lookup returns CDR1 SGHTA and CDR2 FQGNSA. V was clipped by 6 bases and J by 5 bases; unmatched bases: 13. CDR3: CASRTRQGENYTGELFF. CDR3 in DNA: TGTGCCAGCAGAACCCGACAGGGGGAGAACTATACCGGGGAGCTGTTTTTT.

This clone came up once. V is TRBV28 and J is TRBJ1-5; 10 positions agree with TRBD1. V lost 0 bases to trimming and J lost 2 bases; unmatched junction nucleotides: 10. Germline CDR1 reads MDHEN; CDR2 reads SYDVKM. The CDR3 is 19 residues long. The chain's CDR3 is CASSLWYGEGTGGNQPQHF. The CDR3 coding sequence is TGTGCCAGCAGTTTATGGTATGGTGAGGGGACAGGGGGCAATCAGCCCCAGCATTTT.

J is TRBJ2-5 and V is TRBV7-2; weak D call: TRBD2 (5 bases). CDR1 and CDR2 (germline): SGHTA, FQGNSA. The V end lost 5 bases, the J end lost 1 base, and 17 bases lay between the germline ends. This CDR3 spans 16 amino acids. CDR3 residues: CASSRYALGPQETQYF. The CDR3 nucleotides are TGTGCCAGCAGCCGTTACGCACTAGGCCCCCAAGAGACCCAGTACTTC.